At least ten counts were recorded for the clone carrying this T cell receptor beta chain. One end of the junction varies from germline; a read error may be responsible. This specimen belongs to a study of CD8 T cells in ankylosing spondylitis. This CDR3 comprises 15 residues. Germline CDR1 reads SGHTA; CDR2 reads FQGTGA. TCRdb reprocessed the 5' RACE reads via MiXCR and lists one record per CDR3 protein. The sample has about 240,000 distinct CDR3 sequences; around 10% are singletons. The sample taken for sequencing was blood, either unsorted or a sorted T cell fraction (not recorded which). The chain links TRBV7-3 to TRBJ2-3, with TRBD2 matching 7 bases. This sequence originates from a male donor with ankylosing spondylitis or in good health (not recorded which). CDR3 sequence reads: CASSLLGGGTDTQYF. CDR3 nucleotide sequence: TGCGCCAGCAGCCTCTTGGGGGGGGGCACAGATACGCAGTATTTT.